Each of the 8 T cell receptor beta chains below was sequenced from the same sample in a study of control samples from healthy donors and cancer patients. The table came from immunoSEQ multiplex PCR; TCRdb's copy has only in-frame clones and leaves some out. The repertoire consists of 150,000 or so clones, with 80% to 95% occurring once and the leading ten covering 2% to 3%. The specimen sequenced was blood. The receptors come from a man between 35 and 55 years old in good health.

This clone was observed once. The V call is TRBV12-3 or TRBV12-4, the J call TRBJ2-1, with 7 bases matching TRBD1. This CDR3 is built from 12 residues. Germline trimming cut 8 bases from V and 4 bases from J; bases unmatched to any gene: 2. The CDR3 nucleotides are TGTGCCAGCCAGGGACAGTACAATGAGCAGTTCTTC. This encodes CASQGQYNEQFF.

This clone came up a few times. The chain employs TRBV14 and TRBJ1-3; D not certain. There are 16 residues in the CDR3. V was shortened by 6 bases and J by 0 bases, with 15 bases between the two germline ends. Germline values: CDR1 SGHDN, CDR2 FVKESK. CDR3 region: CASRQTGHLSGNTIYF. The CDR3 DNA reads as TGTGCCAGCAGACAAACGGGCCACCTCTCTGGAAACACCATATATTTT.

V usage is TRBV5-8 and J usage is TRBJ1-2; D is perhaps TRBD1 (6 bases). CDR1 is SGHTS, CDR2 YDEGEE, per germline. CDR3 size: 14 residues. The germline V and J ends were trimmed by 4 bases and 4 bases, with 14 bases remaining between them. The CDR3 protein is CASSAGHGFYGYTF. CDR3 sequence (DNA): TGTGCCAGCAGCGCGGGACATGGATTCTATGGCTACACCTTC.

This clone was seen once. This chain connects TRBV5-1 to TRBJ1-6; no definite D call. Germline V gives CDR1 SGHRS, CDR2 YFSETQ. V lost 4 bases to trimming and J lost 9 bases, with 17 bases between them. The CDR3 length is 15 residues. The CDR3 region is CASSMGRTLGSPLHF. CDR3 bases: TGCGCCAGCAGCATGGGGAGGACCCTGGGTTCACCCCTCCACTTT.

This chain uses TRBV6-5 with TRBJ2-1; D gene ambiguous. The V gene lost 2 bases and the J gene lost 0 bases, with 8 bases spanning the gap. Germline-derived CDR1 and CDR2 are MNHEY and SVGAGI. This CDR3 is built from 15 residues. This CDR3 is CASSYDGRSYNEQFF. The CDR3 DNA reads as TGTGCCAGCAGTTACGACGGACGCTCCTACAATGAGCAGTTCTTC.

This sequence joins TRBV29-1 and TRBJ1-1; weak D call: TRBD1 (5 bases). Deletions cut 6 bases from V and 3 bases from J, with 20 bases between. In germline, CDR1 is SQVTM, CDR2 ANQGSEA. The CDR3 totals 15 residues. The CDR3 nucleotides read TGCAGCGTCCTAGGGGCGGGGGAGCCTTACACTGAAGCTTTCTTT. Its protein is CSVLGAGEPYTEAFF.

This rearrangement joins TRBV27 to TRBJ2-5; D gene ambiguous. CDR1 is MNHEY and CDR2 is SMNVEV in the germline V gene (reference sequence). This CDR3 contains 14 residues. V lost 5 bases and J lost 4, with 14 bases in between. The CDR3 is CASSRQALGETQYF. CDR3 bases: TGTGCCAGCAGTCGCCAGGCGCTAGGAGAGACCCAGTACTTC.

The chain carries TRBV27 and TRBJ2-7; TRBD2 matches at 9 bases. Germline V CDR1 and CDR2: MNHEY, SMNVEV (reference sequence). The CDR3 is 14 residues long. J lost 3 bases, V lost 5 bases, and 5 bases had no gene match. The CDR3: CASSPGSGGYEQYF. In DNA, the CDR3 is TGTGCCAGCAGTCCGGGTAGCGGGGGCTACGAGCAGTACTTC.